Described below is a single TCR beta chain sequence and its context. This clonotype turned up a few times. The antigen this receptor binds is unknown. No per-base quality is available; no much larger clone lies one base away. PBMCs were isolated by Ficoll-Paque density gradient centrifugation. This sample stems from a study of T-cell memory formation after mild COVID-19 (dated by TCRdb to the early 2020s). Regarding the study in general: Most TCR sequence clusters were specific to one of the two donors. In a couple of donors, T-cell clones that expanded and contracted after mild COVID-19 were tracked by sequencing TCRalpha and TCRbeta repertoires over time. Two young, previously healthy adult volunteers made up the cohort, one male and one female.

V loses 2 bases, J loses 2 bases, and the germline ends lie 14 bases apart. The CDR3 runs 16 residues from the cysteine to the phenylalanine. Just the 48-base CDR3 DNA is kept, in frame starting at base 1. The germline V gene encodes CDR1 SGHKS and CDR2 YYEKEE (reference sequence). The full study reports these points: The study included only a couple of mild cases, and larger cohorts that include severe cases with pre-infection samples were judged to be necessary. Clones contracting from day 15 to 85 had balanced CD4/CD8 phenotypes, while a second wave expanding from day 15 to 37 was biased towards CD4+. Contracting CD4+ clones were found mainly in CM and EM memory subsets, while CD8+ clones were enriched in EMRA. SARS-CoV-2 specificity was not confirmed for the second-wave clones peaking on day 37. Some responding clones were detected in pre-infection memory, suggesting pre-existing cross-reactive memory T cells joined the SARS-CoV-2 response.

The reads were generated on an Illumina NovaSeq 6000. Using 5'RACE with constant-segment primers, TCRalpha and TCRbeta cDNA libraries were constructed, with sample barcodes and unique molecular identifiers added in the process. RNA was extracted from every sample with Trizol reagent. Amplification of the libraries took two PCR steps, and the second step added a second sample barcode plus Illumina TruSeq adapters. Libraries were sequenced on an Illumina NovaSeq with 2 x 150 bp paired-end reads. As for the authors' bioinformatics: Demultiplexing of reads and collapsing into UMI-guided consensus sequences were performed with migec v1.2.7. Using mixcr v2.1.11, UMI consensuses were aligned to TRA and TRB V and J templates and then assembled into clonotypes. A clonotype was counted as expanded or contracted only if both edgeR and NoisET called the change significant, with noise models trained on biological replicates. edgeR calls used a false discovery rate-adjusted p below 0.01 and a log2 fold-change threshold of 1. PCA with hierarchical clustering of max-normalized trajectories of the 1000 most abundant clonotypes was used as exploratory dynamics analysis. Separately sequenced CD4+ and CD8+ repertoires were used to assign a CD4 or CD8 phenotype to each responding clone. TCRdb itself trimmed the public reads at Q25 with fastp, ran MiXCR and retained productive beta chains. Entries that share a CDR3 protein sequence are merged under the most common genes and DNA. The V and J calls reflect TCRdb's pipeline rather than the authors' work. The sample yields approximately 490,000 distinct CDR3 sequences; roughly 21% were counted once. The ten largest account for around an eighth of the sample.

Sequenced material: PBMCs or a T cell subset sorted from them (not recorded which). The rearranged segments are TRBV5-5 and TRBJ2-1, with TRBD2 perhaps the D gene, on 5 matching bases. The source is an adult woman who had mild COVID-19 (a few samples of this study predate the infection). The sample titles of this study are shuffled in the database, so cell type and time point are left out; the donor was told from shared clones. The CDR3 sequence is CASSLVRGIAYNEQFF. The nucleotide sequence is TGTGCCAGCAGCTTAGTGAGAGGGATAGCCTACAATGAGCAGTTCTTC.